A single sample is the source of the 2 T cell receptor beta chains below, sequenced in a study of control samples from healthy donors and cancer patients. Profiled with immunoSEQ multiplex PCR; TCRdb holds only in-frame clones, not every one. The table records around 84,000 clones, 75% to 95% of them present only once. Specimen: blood. The receptor source for this set is a man aged 25-45 years in good health.

The rearrangement uses TRBV5-1 and TRBJ2-5; 8 nucleotides match TRBD2. The germline V gene has CDR1 SGHRS and CDR2 YFSETQ. J gave up 4 bases and V 3 bases, and 14 bases lay outside the gene matches. The CDR3 extends over 17 amino acids. The CDR3 DNA sequence: TGCGCCAGCAGCTGGGCCGGGGGGGGCCCTCGAGGAGAGACCCAGTACTTC. This codes for CASSWAGGGPRGETQYF.

CDR3: CSAGGEYTQYF. Written as DNA, the CDR3 is TGCAGCGCCGGTGGCGAGTATACGCAGTATTTT. The chain recombines TRBV29-1 with TRBJ2-3; D gene uncertain. Deletions cut 7 bases from V and 7 bases from J, with 12 bases between. CDR3 length: 11 residues. Germline assignment: CDR1 SQVTM and CDR2 ANQGSEA.